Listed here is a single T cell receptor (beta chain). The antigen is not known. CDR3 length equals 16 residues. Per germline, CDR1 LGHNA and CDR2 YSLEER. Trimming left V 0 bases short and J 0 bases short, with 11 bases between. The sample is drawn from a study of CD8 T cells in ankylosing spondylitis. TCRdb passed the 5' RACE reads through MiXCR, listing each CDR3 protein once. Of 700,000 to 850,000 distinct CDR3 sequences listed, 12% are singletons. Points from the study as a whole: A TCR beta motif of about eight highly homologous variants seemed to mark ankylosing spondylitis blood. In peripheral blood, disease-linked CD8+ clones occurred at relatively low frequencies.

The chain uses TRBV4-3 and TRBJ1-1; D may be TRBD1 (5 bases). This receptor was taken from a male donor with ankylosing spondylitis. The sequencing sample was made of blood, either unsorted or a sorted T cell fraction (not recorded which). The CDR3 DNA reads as TGCGCCAGCAGCCAAGATAAGGGGCCCTTGAACACTGAAGCTTTCTTT. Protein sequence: CASSQDKGPLNTEAFF.